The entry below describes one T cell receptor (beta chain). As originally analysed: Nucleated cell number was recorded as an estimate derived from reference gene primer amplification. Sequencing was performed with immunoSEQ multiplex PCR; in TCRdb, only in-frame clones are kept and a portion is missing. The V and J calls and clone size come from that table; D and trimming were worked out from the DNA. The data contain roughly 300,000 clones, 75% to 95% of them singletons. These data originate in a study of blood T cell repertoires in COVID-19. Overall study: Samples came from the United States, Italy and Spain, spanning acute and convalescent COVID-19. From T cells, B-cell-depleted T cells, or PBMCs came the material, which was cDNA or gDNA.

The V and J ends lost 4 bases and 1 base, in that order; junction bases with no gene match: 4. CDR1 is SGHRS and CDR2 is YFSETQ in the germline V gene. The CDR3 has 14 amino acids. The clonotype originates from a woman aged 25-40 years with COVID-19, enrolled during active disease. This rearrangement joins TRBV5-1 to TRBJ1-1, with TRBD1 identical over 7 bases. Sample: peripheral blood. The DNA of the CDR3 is TGCGCCAGCAGCCGTACAGGGGAGAACACTGAAGCTTTCTTT. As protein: CASSRTGENTEAFF.